This T cell receptor (beta chain) was identified in a study of cytomegalovirus exposure and HLA in healthy donors. About the research overall: Earlier sequencing of about 179 million T cells yielded roughly 100 million unique TCR beta sequences.

The primer mix had 60 Vbeta and 13 Jbeta primers. As handled by the study authors: Later, tens of millions of unique TCR beta chains were counted in an analysis, and roughly 11 million of them were shared. Repertoires were generated with immunoSEQ multiplex PCR, while TCRdb's copy carries only in-frame clones and drops some. V and J calls plus clone size are reproduced from that table; the DNA served to infer D and trimming. The sample contains approximately 53,000 clones, roughly 73% of which appear only once. On this clone: Its antigen is currently unknown.

Findings and limits, study-wide: Roughly uniform depth of sequencing across donors was assumed in presence/absence analyses.

The V gene lost 1 base and the J gene lost 1 base, with 12 bases spanning the gap. CDR3 size: 16 residues. Germline V gene sequence: CDR1 SGHDN, CDR2 FVKESK. Sequenced: PBMCs. The chain is built from TRBV14 and TRBJ2-3; no clear D gene. The origin of this receptor is a woman aged 35 to 49 in good health and CMV-seropositive. The CDR3 coding sequence is TGTGCCAGCAGCCAAGGATTGGGCAGCCGCACAGATACGCAGTATTTT. It codes for CASSQGLGSRTDTQYF. The whole variable domain, remainder taken from reference TRBV14 and TRBJ2-3, is EAGVTQFPSHSVIEKGQTVTLRCDPISGHDNLYWYRRVMGKEIKFLLHFVKESKQDESGMPNNRFLAERTGGTYSTLKVQPAELEDSGVYFCASSQGLGSRTDTQYFGPGTRLTVL.